Listed below are T cell receptor beta chains from one sample, sequenced in a study of CD8 T cells in Susac syndrome. Using its own MiXCR run on the immunoSEQ multiplex PCR reads, TCRdb lists one record per CDR3 protein. The sample consists of some 180,000 distinct CDR3 sequences, roughly 90% of them appearing once. What was sequenced was CD4+ T cells from PBMCs. The receptor set was obtained from a human donor with Susac syndrome. Both conserved end residues are trimmed from each CDR3.

J	V	CDR3
TRBJ2-4	TRBV3-1	ASSQRGGGTGAKNIQY
TRBJ1-3	TRBV29-1	SVEGRASGNTIY
TRBJ1-2	TRBV20-1	SADPTGERGYT
TRBJ2-5	TRBV25-1	ASSEFSGRVETQY
TRBJ2-5	TRBV19	ASSSTGETQY
TRBJ1-4	TRBV11-2	ASSSGPTNEKLF
TRBJ2-3	TRBV20-1	SAKFGGVLDTQY
TRBJ2-5	TRBV19	ASSFRGPTSGIQETQY
TRBJ2-3	TRBV5-1	ASSRPGLASDTQY
TRBJ2-3	TRBV20-1	SARAGGPDTQY